The 13 T cell receptor beta chains in this list originate from one sample, sequenced in a study of cytomegalovirus exposure and HLA in healthy donors (dated by TCRdb to 2016 to 2017). The library was generated by the immunoSEQ multiplex PCR assay. A mixture of 60 forward primers for TCR Vbeta segments and 13 reverse primers for TCR Jbeta segments was used in the multiplex PCR. The clones in this table, taken by TCRdb from immuneACCESS, are in-frame only. Not every clone is retained; where verified, under half of the shortfall comes from an unresolved V gene, and the cause of the rest is unknown. This sample gives around 90,000 clones in total; about 66% of them show up just once. 20% to 25% of the sample lies in the top ten. The sample consisted of PBMCs. All receptors derive from a woman aged 50 to 60 in good health and CMV-seropositive.

CDR3 DNA: TGTGCCAGCAGCTTTCAGGGCAGGGGCACGTACGAGCAGTACTTC. Translating it yields CASSFQGRGTYEQYF. The chain couples TRBV5-5 to TRBJ2-7, with D possibly TRBD1 on 6 matching bases. V shed 2 bases and J shed 4 bases, with 16 bases lying between them. Germline CDR1 SGHKS, CDR2 YYEKEE (reference sequence). The CDR3 totals 15 residues. Together with reference TRBV5-5 and TRBJ2-7, the CDR3 gives the full variable domain: DAGVTQSPTHLIKTRGQQVTLRCSPISGHKSVSWYQQVLGQGPQFIFQYYEKEERGRGNFPDRFSARQFPNYSSELNVNALLLGDSALYLCASSFQGRGTYEQYFGPGTRLTVT.

This sequence joins TRBV14 and TRBJ2-3; the match to TRBD2 covers 11 bases. V trimming: 0 bases; J trimming: 0 bases; junction bases outside the gene matches: 17. Germline assignment: CDR1 SGHDN and CDR2 FVKESK. This CDR3 region has 22 residues. DNA for the CDR3: TGTGCCAGCAGCCAAGAAGTGATTCGCTTCGCTAGCGGGGGGTCTAGCACAGATACGCAGTATTTT. Amino acids: CASSQEVIRFASGGSSTDTQYF.

The V gene is TRBV6-5, the J gene TRBJ2-7; D ambiguous. The CDR3 is 14 residues long. The V gene lost 6 bases and the J gene lost 4 bases, with 16 bases spanning the gap. CDR1 is MNHEY, CDR2 SVGAGI, per germline. The CDR3 DNA sequence: TGTGCCAGCAGCCACGCAGAAAATATATACGAGCAGTACTTC. This gives the protein CASSHAENIYEQYF.

V is TRBV6-5 and J is TRBJ1-1, with D perhaps matching TRBD1 (5 bases). V was shortened by 6 bases and J by 4 bases, with 12 bases between the two germline ends. Looked up from germline, CDR1 is MNHEY and CDR2 is SVGAGI. The CDR3 loop spans 13 amino acids. The CDR3 sequence: CASSWGQGTEAFF. The CDR3 nucleotides read TGTGCCAGCAGCTGGGGTCAGGGCACTGAAGCTTTCTTT.

The chain links TRBV6-5 to TRBJ1-2, with D perhaps TRBD1 (5 bases). CDR3 length equals 14 residues. Germline V gene data show CDR1 as MNHEY and CDR2 as SVGAGI. V lost 2 bases to trimming and J lost 5 bases, with 12 bases between them. DNA of the CDR3: TGTGCCAGCAGTTACGGAAGGGGAAGTTATGGCTACACCTTC. Its protein product is CASSYGRGSYGYTF.

This chain connects TRBV7-2 to TRBJ1-1; 8 bases line up with TRBD1. The CDR3 length is 14 residues. Trimming took 5 bases from V and 3 from J; bases not matched to a gene: 5. The germline CDR1 and CDR2 sequences are SGHTA and FQGNSA. This CDR3 is CASSLDRGHTEAFF. The CDR3, as DNA: TGTGCCAGCAGCCTAGACAGGGGACACACTGAAGCTTTCTTT.

The J gene is TRBJ2-7, the V gene TRBV6-5; weak D call: TRBD2 (6 bases). Germline V gene lookup returns CDR1 MNHEY and CDR2 SVGAGI. This CDR3 region has 14 residues. V lost 4 bases and J lost 0, with 10 bases in between. CDR3 DNA sequence: TGTGCCAGCAGTTGGGGACTGACCTCCTACGAGCAGTACTTC. Residues: CASSWGLTSYEQYF.

This sequence joins TRBV28 and TRBJ1-1, with D maybe TRBD1 (6 bases). Trimming left V 8 bases short and J 1 base short, with 14 bases between. This CDR3 comprises 14 residues. From germline, CDR1 is MDHEN and CDR2 SYDVKM. The CDR3 is CASSPGHKNTEAFF. In DNA, the CDR3 is TGTGCCAGCTCCCCGGGACATAAGAACACTGAAGCTTTCTTT.

The rearrangement joins TRBV6-1 to TRBJ1-6, with 10 positions matching TRBD1. Germline V gene data show CDR1 as MNHNS and CDR2 as SASEGT. The CDR3 has 15 amino acids. Losses at the gene ends were 6 bases for V and 7 bases for J; bases not matched to a gene: 6. CDR3 residues: CASSRQGARNSPLHF. The CDR3 coding sequence is TGTGCCAGCAGCCGACAGGGGGCAAGGAATTCACCCCTCCACTTT.

This chain connects TRBV9 to TRBJ2-2; no firm D call. This CDR3 has 15 residues. CDR1 SGDLS and CDR2 YYNGEE come from the germline V gene. Trimming pared 1 base from V and 1 base from J, leaving 8 bases between. CDR3 in amino acids: CASSVTRGNTGELFF. DNA of the CDR3: TGTGCCAGCAGCGTAACTCGCGGGAACACCGGGGAGCTGTTTTTT.

The chain couples TRBV28 to TRBJ1-3, with TRBD1 matching 7 bases. This CDR3 is built from 15 residues. Trimming took 8 bases from V and 7 from J; bases not matched to a gene: 14. The germline CDR1 and CDR2 sequences are MDHEN and SYDVKM. CDR3 sequence reads: CASRILEGAPNTIYF. The CDR3 nucleotides read TGTGCCAGCCGGATTTTGGAGGGGGCGCCGAACACCATATATTTT.

V and J are TRBV28 and TRBJ2-7; 8 bases line up with TRBD1. This CDR3 region has 15 residues. Looked up from germline, CDR1 is MDHEN and CDR2 is SYDVKM. V lost 5 bases, J lost 6 bases, and 12 bases stayed unmatched. The CDR3 DNA reads as TGTGCCAGCAGTCTACCAGGGGGCAAATGGTTCGAGCAGTACTTC. Translating gives CASSLPGGKWFEQYF.

This clone was observed a few times. The gene calls are TRBV11-2 and TRBJ2-1; TRBD2 aligns across 7 bases. Germline V gene data show CDR1 as SGHAT and CDR2 as FQNNGV. Losses at the gene ends were 1 base for V and 9 bases for J; bases not matched to a gene: 12. The CDR3 contains 16 residues. This CDR3 is CASSLASGGTHSEQFF. The CDR3 DNA reads TGTGCCAGCAGCTTAGCATCCGGGGGGACTCACAGTGAGCAGTTCTTC.